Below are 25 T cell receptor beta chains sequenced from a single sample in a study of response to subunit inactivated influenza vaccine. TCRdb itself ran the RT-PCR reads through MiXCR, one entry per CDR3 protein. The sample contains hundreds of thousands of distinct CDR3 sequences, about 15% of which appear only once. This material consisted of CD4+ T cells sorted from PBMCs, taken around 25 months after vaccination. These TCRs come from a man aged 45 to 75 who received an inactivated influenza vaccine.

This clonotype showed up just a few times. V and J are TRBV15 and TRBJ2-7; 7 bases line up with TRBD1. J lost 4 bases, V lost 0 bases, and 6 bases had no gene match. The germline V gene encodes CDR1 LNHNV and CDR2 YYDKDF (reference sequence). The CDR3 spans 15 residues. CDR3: CATSREEGGSYEQYF. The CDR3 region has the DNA TGTGCCACCAGCAGAGAGGAAGGGGGCTCGTACGAGCAGTACTTC.

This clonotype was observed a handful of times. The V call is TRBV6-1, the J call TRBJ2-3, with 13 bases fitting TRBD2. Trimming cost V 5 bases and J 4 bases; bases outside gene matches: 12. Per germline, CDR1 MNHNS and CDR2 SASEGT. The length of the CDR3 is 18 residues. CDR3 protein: CASSTGTSGVFKADTQYF. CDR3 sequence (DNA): TGTGCCAGCAGTACCGGGACTAGCGGGGTCTTCAAGGCAGATACGCAGTATTTT.

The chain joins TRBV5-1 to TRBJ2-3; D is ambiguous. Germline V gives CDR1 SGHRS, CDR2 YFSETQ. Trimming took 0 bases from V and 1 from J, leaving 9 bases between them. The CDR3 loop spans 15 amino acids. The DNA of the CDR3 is TGCGCCAGCAGCTTGGAGAGTCCTCGCACAGATACGCAGTATTTT. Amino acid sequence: CASSLESPRTDTQYF.

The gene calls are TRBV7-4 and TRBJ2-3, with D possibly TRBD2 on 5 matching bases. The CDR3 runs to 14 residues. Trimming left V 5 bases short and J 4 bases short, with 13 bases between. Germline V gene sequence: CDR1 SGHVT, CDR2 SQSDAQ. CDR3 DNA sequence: TGTGCCAGCAGCCTCCCCGTGCGGGCAGATACGCAGTATTTT. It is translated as CASSLPVRADTQYF.

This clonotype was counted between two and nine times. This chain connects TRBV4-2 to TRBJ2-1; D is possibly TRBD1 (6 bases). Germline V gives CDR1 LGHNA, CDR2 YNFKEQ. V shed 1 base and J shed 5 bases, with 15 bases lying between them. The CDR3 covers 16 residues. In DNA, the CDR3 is TGTGCCAGCAGCCAAGTAGGGCCAGGGGTAGACAATGAGCAGTTCTTC. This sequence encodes CASSQVGPGVDNEQFF.

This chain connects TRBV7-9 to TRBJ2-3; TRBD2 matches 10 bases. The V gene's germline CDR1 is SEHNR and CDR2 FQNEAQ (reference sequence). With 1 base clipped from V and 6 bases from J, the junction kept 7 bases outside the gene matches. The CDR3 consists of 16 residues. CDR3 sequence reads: CASSLGASGGSDTQYF. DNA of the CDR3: TGTGCCAGCAGCTTAGGGGCTAGCGGGGGATCGGATACGCAGTATTTT.

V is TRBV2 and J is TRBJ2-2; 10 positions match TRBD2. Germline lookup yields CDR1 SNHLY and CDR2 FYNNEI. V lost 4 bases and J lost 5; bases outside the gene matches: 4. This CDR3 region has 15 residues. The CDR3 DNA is TGTGCCAGCAGTGCCAGCGGGAGGGCTACCGGGGAGCTGTTTTTT. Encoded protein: CASSASGRATGELFF. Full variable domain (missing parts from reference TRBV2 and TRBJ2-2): EPEVTQTPSHQVTQMGQEVILRCVPISNHLYFYWYRQILGQKVEFLVSFYNNEISEKSEIFDDQFSVERPDGSNFTLKIRSTKLEDSAMYFCASSASGRATGELFFGEGSRLTVL.

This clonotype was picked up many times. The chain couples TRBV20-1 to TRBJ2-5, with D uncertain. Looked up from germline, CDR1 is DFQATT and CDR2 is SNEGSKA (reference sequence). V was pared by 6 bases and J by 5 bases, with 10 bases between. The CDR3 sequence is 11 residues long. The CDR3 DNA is TGCAGTGCAACGAAAGGGGAGACCCAGTACTTC. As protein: CSATKGETQYF.

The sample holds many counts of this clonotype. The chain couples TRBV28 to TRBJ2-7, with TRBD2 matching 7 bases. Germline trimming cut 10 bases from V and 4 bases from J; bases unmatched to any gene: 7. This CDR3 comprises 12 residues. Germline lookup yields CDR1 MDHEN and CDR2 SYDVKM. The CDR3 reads CAIGPSGYEQYF. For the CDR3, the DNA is TGTGCCATCGGACCTAGCGGTTACGAGCAGTACTTC. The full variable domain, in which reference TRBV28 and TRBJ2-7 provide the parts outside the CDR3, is DVKVTQSSRYLVKRTGEKVFLECVQDMDHENMFWYRQDPGLGLRLIYFSYDVKMKEKGDIPEGYSVSREKKERFSLILESASTNQTSMYLCAIGPSGYEQYFGPGTRLTVT.

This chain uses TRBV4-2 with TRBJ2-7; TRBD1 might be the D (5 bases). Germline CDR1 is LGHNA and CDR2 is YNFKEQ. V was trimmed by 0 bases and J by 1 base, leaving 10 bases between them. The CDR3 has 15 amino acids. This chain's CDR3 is CASSQEARGSYEQYF. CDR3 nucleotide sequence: TGTGCCAGCAGCCAAGAAGCAAGGGGTTCCTACGAGCAGTACTTC.

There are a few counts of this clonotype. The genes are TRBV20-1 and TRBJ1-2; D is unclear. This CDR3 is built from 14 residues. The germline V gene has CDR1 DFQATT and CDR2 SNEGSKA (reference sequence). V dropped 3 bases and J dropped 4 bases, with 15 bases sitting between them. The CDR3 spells CSASTAEAFYGYTF. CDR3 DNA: TGCAGTGCTAGTACGGCCGAGGCATTCTATGGCTACACCTTC.

CDR3 nucleotide sequence: TGCGCCAGCAGCTTAAAGCCAGGAAATGAAAAACTGTTTTTT. This codes for CASSLKPGNEKLFF. The chain has TRBV5-1 and TRBJ1-4; D is uncertain. This CDR3 is 14 amino acids long. Germline loops: CDR1 SGHRS, CDR2 YFSETQ. The V and J ends lost 2 bases and 5 bases respectively, with 10 bases between them.

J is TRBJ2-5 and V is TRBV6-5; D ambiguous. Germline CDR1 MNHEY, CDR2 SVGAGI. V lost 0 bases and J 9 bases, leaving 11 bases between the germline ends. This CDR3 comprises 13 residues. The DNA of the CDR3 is TGTGCCAGCAGTTACTCGATTCTACGGTCCCAGTACTTC. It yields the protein CASSYSILRSQYF.

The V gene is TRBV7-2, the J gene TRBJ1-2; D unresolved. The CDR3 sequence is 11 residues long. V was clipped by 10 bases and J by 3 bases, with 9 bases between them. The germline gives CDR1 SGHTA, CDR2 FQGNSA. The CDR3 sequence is CATGGDYGYTF. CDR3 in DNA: TGTGCCACCGGCGGGGACTATGGCTACACCTTC.

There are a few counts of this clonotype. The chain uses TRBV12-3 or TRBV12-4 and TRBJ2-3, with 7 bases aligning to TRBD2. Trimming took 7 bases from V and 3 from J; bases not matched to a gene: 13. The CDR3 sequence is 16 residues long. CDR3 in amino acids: CASIMTGGLGTDTQYF. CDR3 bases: TGTGCCAGCATCATGACGGGGGGTCTAGGGACAGATACGCAGTATTTT.

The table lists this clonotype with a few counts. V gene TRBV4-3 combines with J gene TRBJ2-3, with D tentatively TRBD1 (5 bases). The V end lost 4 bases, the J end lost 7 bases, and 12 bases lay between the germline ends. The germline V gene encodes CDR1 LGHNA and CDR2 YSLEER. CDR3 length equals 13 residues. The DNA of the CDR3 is TGCGCCAGCAGCCCCACAGGCGACTATACGCAGTATTTT. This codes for CASSPTGDYTQYF.

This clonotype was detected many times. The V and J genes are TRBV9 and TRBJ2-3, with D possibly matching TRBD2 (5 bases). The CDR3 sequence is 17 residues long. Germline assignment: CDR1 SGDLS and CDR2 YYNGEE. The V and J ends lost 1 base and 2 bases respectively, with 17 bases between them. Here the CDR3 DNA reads TGTGCCAGCAGCGTATCATCGCGGGCCCAAACCACAGATACGCAGTATTTT. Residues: CASSVSSRAQTTDTQYF. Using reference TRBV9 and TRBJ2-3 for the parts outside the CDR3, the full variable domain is DSGVTQTPKHLITATGQRVTLRCSPRSGDLSVYWYQQSLDQGLQFLIQYYNGEERAKGNILERFSAQQFPDLHSELNLSSLELGDSALYFCASSVSSRAQTTDTQYFGPGTRLTVL.

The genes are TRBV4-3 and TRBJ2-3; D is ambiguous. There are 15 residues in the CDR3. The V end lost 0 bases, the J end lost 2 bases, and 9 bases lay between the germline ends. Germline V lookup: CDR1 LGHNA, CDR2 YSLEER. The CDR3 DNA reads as TGCGCCAGCAGCCAAGACTTCCTAATCACAGATACGCAGTATTTT. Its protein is CASSQDFLITDTQYF.

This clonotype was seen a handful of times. The CDR3 DNA follows: TGTGCCATCAGTACCGGGACAGGGAGTAGCACAGATACGCAGTATTTT. It encodes CAISTGTGSSTDTQYF. V usage is TRBV10-3 and J usage is TRBJ2-3; 9 nucleotides line up with TRBD1. The CDR3 is 16 amino acids. Losses at the gene ends were 5 bases for V and 0 bases for J; bases not matched to a gene: 6. The V gene's germline CDR1 is ENHRY and CDR2 SYGVKD.

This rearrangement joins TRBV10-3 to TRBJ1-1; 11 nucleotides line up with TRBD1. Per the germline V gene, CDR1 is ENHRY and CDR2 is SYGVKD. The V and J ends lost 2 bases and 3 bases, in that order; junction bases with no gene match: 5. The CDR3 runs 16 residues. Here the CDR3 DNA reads TGTGCCATCAGTGAGCCCCGGACAGGGGGCTACACTGAAGCTTTCTTT. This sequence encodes CAISEPRTGGYTEAFF.

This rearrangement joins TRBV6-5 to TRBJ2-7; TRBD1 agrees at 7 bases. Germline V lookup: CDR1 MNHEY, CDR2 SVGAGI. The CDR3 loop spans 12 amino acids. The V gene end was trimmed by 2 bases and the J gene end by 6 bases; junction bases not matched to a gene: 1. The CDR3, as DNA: TGTGCCAGCAGTTACGGGACAGCCGAGCAGTACTTC. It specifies CASSYGTAEQYF.

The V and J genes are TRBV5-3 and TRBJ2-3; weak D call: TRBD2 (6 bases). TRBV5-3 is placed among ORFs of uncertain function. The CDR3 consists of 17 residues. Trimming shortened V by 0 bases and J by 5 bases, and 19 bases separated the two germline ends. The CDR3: CARSLVGREQGGDTQYF. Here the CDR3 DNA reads TGTGCCAGAAGCTTGGTAGGTCGGGAGCAGGGCGGAGATACGCAGTATTTT.

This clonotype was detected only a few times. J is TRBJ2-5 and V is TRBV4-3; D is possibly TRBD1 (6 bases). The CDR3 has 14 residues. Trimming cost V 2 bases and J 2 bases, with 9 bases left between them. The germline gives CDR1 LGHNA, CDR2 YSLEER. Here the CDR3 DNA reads TGCGCCAGCAGCCAATGGACAGATCAAGAGACCCAGTACTTC. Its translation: CASSQWTDQETQYF.

The CDR3 is CASSQENRGVGTIYF. CDR3 in DNA: TGCGCCAGCAGCCAAGAGAACAGGGGAGTGGGGACCATATATTTT. This chain uses TRBV4-3 with TRBJ1-3, with 7 bases fitting TRBD1. Germline assignment: CDR1 LGHNA and CDR2 YSLEER. The ends lost 0 bases at V and 10 bases at J; junction bases unmatched: 9. The CDR3 extends over 15 amino acids.

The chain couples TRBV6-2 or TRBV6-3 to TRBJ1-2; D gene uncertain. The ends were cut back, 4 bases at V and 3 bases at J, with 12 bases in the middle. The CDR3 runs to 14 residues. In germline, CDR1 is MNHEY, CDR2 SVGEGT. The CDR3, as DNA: TGTGCCAGCAGTTTTGGACTTGTTGACTATGGCTACACCTTC. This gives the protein CASSFGLVDYGYTF.